This T cell receptor beta chain was identified during a study of persistence of HIV-infected CD4 T cells. Study-wide background: Donors had been on suppressive ART for a median of around eight years. Findings and limits, study-wide: Degenerate expanded CDR3beta sequences were enriched among CMV- and Gag-responding cells.

The immunoSEQ assay was version 4, run in survey mode. Template was genomic DNA at around 10 ng/uL, with up to 1 ug used per sample. The table came from immunoSEQ multiplex PCR; TCRdb's copy has only in-frame clones and leaves some out. The sample consists of under 20,000 clones, roughly 60% of them appearing once. The length of the CDR3 is 13 residues. Germline loops: CDR1 SNHLY, CDR2 FYNNEI. The V end was cut by 7 bases, the J end by 4 bases, with 13 bases between. Cells were stimulated with overlapping HIV-1 Gag 15-mer peptides. Sorting of responding CD4+ T cells relied on upregulated CD40 ligand together with CD69. Stimulated PBMCs had first been depleted of CD8+ T cells. To note about this clone: Its antigen remains unknown.

The clonotype was recovered from an adult woman with HIV who was CMV-seropositive. Sequencing used CD4+ T cells sorted from PBMCs after approximately 18-hour stimulation, obtained from a patient who received antiretroviral therapy. The chain is built from TRBV2 and TRBJ1-2; tentatively, D is TRBD1 (5 bases). The CDR3 DNA is TGTGCCAGCATGATAGACAGAGGCTATGGCTACACCTTC. Its translation is CASMIDRGYGYTF. Using reference TRBV2 and TRBJ1-2 for the parts outside the CDR3, the full variable domain is EPEVTQTPSHQVTQMGQEVILRCVPISNHLYFYWYRQILGQKVEFLVSFYNNEISEKSEIFDDQFSVERPDGSNFTLKIRSTKLEDSAMYFCASMIDRGYGYTFGSGTRLTVV.